These T cell receptor beta chains were read from a single sample in a study of blood T cell repertoires in COVID-19. Data came from immunoSEQ multiplex PCR; TCRdb stores just in-frame clones and leaves some out. The sample holds around 250,000 clones, roughly 84% seen once. The material sequenced was peripheral blood. These receptors originate from a human donor in a cohort sampled during active COVID-19. Both conserved end residues are part of each CDR3. The D gene is left open where the match is weak. Size is stated for part of the rows, as once, few or many counts, or as a class when the clone is expanded.

length	V	size	J	D	DNA	CDR3
13	TRBV7-2	few	TRBJ1-5	.	TGTGCCAGCAGCTTAGACTCCAATCAGCCCCAGCATTTT	CASSLDSNQPQHF
14	TRBV18	.	TRBJ1-1	.	TGTGCCAGCTCATCCGAGTGGGGGGACACTGAAGCTTTCTTT	CASSSEWGDTEAFF
13	TRBV18	few	TRBJ1-1	.	TGTGCCAGCTCACCACTATCGGACACTGAAGCTTTCTTT	CASSPLSDTEAFF
15	TRBV5-1	.	TRBJ1-1	.	TGCGCCAGCAGCTTGGGGACAGTTGGGAACACTGAAGCTTTCTTT	CASSLGTVGNTEAFF
15	TRBV19	once	TRBJ2-3	.	TGTGCCAGTAGTCCCTACAGCCTTAGCACAGATACGCAGTATTTT	CASSPYSLSTDTQYF
15	TRBV2	.	TRBJ1-2	.	TGTGCCAGCAGGGGGGGACTCCCCACTAACTATGGCTACACCTTC	CASRGGLPTNYGYTF
17	TRBV9	.	TRBJ1-6	TRBD1	TGTGCCAGCAGCGAAGGAATGGGGGGGACAGGTTCTTCACCCCTCCACTTT	CASSEGMGGTGSSPLHF
17	TRBV21-1	.	TRBJ1-5	.	TGTGCCAGCAGCGGCCGGACAGGGAAGGGGACAGATCAGCCCCAGCATTTT	CASSGRTGKGTDQPQHF
12	TRBV11-2	.	TRBJ2-7	TRBD2	TGTGCCAGCAGCCCCACTAGCGGGGTCAGGTACTTC	CASSPTSGVRYF
16	TRBV7-8	.	TRBJ1-5	.	TGTGCCAGCAGCTTAGGACAGATGGGCAGCAATCAGCCCCAGCATTTT	CASSLGQMGSNQPQHF
17	TRBV6-1	.	TRBJ2-4	TRBD1	TGTGCCAGCAGTGATTCCGGACAGGGGTTTTTCTTGGACATTCAGTACTTC	CASSDSGQGFFLDIQYF
17	TRBV21-1	.	TRBJ2-1	.	TGTGCCAGCAGCTCTAAGACTAGCGGGTTTCCCTACAATGAGCAGTTCTTC	CASSSKTSGFPYNEQFF
14	TRBV5-1	.	TRBJ2-7	.	TGCGCCAGCAGCTCACTATCTAGCTCCTACGAGCAGTACTTC	CASSSLSSSYEQYF
13	TRBV6-5	once	TRBJ1-2	.	TGTGCCAGCAGTTACTCCACAGGCGGAGGCTACACCTTC	CASSYSTGGGYTF
12	TRBV29-1	.	TRBJ2-1	.	TGCAGCGTTGGACAGACGGGCGATGAGCAGTTCTTC	CSVGQTGDEQFF
16	TRBV4-3	.	TRBJ2-7	.	TGCGCCAGCAGCCAAGATGGGCCCGGACAGACCTACGAGCAGTACTTC	CASSQDGPGQTYEQYF
15	TRBV2	.	TRBJ2-2	.	TGTGCCAGCAGTGGTGGGGACTCGCGGACCGGGGAGCTGTTTTTT	CASSGGDSRTGELFF
11	TRBV6-5	.	TRBJ1-2	.	TGTGCCAGCAAGAGGGCCTATGGCTACACCTTC	CASKRAYGYTF
15	TRBV6-5	.	TRBJ2-5	TRBD1	TGTGCCAGTAGTCGGGCGGGACAGGGTGGAGAGACCCAGTACTTC	CASSRAGQGGETQYF
15	TRBV28	.	TRBJ2-1	TRBD1	TGTGCCAGCAGCCCGACAGGGGGTCGTCACAATGAGCAGTTCTTC	CASSPTGGRHNEQFF
17	TRBV21-1	once	TRBJ1-1	.	TGTGCCAGCAGCAAAGTTTCGAGGGTACTCGGTAGCACTGAAGCTTTCTTT	CASSKVSRVLGSTEAFF
15	TRBV6-5	.	TRBJ1-2	.	TGTGCCAGCAGGGGGAGAAAGGACGGTTTTGATGGCTACACCTTC	CASRGRKDGFDGYTF
13	TRBV12-3/TRBV12-4	once	TRBJ1-4	.	TGTGCCAGCAGTTTAAGGAGGAATGAAAAACTGTTTTTT	CASSLRRNEKLFF
14	TRBV19	.	TRBJ2-1	.	TGTGCCAGTAGGAGGGGGGGGTCGAGAAATGAGCAGTTCTTC	CASRRGGSRNEQFF
15	TRBV2	.	TRBJ1-6	TRBD1	TGTGCCAGCACCTTGCGGACAGGGGCTAATTCACCCCTCCACTTT	CASTLRTGANSPLHF
15	TRBV4-2	once	TRBJ1-5	.	TGTGCCAGCAGCCAAGATCTGGGGAGCTATCAGCCCCAGCATTTT	CASSQDLGSYQPQHF
16	TRBV18	.	TRBJ2-3	TRBD2	TGTGCCAGCTCACCCTCCTATCGGGGGGATCGAGGTACGCAGTATTTT	CASSPSYRGDRGTQYF
15	TRBV3-1/TRBV3-2	.	TRBJ1-3	.	TGTGCCAGCAGCCAAGAACTCCGCTCTGGAAACACCATATATTTT	CASSQELRSGNTIYF
15	TRBV19	many	TRBJ1-1	TRBD1	TGTGCCAGTAGTATCTCCTCAGGGGGCGCGGCTGAAGCTTTCTTT	CASSISSGGAAEAFF
16	TRBV15	.	TRBJ1-6	.	TGTGCCACCAGCAGAGACCCAGGCGGGGTGGGATCACCCCTCCACTTT	CATSRDPGGVGSPLHF
15	TRBV11-2	.	TRBJ2-7	TRBD1	TGTGCCAGCAGCGAACAGGGGGCAAGCTCCTACGAGCAGTACTTC	CASSEQGASSYEQYF
16	TRBV27	.	TRBJ2-7	.	TGTGCCATGGGGGCAGGTGGGATTAGTACCCCCTACGAGCAGTACTTC	CAMGAGGISTPYEQYF
13	TRBV12-3/TRBV12-4	few	TRBJ1-2	.	TGTGCCAGCAGTCCCAGACAGGCGGATGGCTACACCTTC	CASSPRQADGYTF
16	TRBV4-2	.	TRBJ2-7	TRBD1	TGTGCCAGCAGCCAAGATGAGGGGACAGTCTCCTACGAGCAGTACTTC	CASSQDEGTVSYEQYF
17	TRBV5-1	.	TRBJ1-4	.	TGCGCCAGCAGCTTGGAGTGGGGGACATGGGCTAATGAAAAACTGTTTTTT	CASSLEWGTWANEKLFF
15	TRBV5-1	.	TRBJ2-1	.	TGCGCCAGCAGCCCCGGGACACAGACCTACAATGAGCAGTTCTTC	CASSPGTQTYNEQFF
17	TRBV28	.	TRBJ1-2	.	TGTGCCAGCAGACCCCTCAGGGGAGCCGCGGTCGTGTATGGCTACACCTTC	CASRPLRGAAVVYGYTF